The clone carrying this T cell receptor beta chain was counted a few times. Its cognate antigen is unknown. The source of the sample is a study of post-analysis software for immune sequencing data. Regarding the study as a whole: Significantly lower normalized Chao1 diversity was found in patients with multiple sclerosis relative to controls.

Tagging with unique molecular identifiers was a feature of the TCR beta cDNA libraries. TCRdb used MiXCR to reprocess the PCR reads, holding one entry per CDR3 protein. This table has hundreds of thousands of distinct CDR3 sequences, more than 50% appearing once. The receptor comes from a girl aged 2 to 10 with multiple sclerosis. Sequenced material: blood.

CDR3 amino acids: CASRPDRRATQYF. CDR3 in DNA: TGTGCCAGCAGGCCCGACAGGCGGGCTACGCAGTATTTT. The rearrangement links TRBV2 to TRBJ2-3; TRBD1 is a possible D gene (6 bases). The CDR3 is made up of 13 amino acids. V lost 6 bases and J 8 bases, leaving 15 bases between the germline ends. Germline V gene sequence: CDR1 SNHLY, CDR2 FYNNEI.